These 8 T cell receptor beta chains were sequenced from one sample in a study of blood T cell repertoires in COVID-19. The repertoire was sequenced with immunoSEQ multiplex PCR; TCRdb's copy has only in-frame clones and lacks some. The table records about 170,000 clones, 82% of them present only once. The material sequenced was peripheral blood. The receptors come from a woman older than 75 with acute or convalescent COVID-19.

A single count supports this clone. This rearrangement joins TRBV6-6 to TRBJ2-1; possibly TRBD2 for D (6 bases). Germline V gene lookup returns CDR1 MNHNY and CDR2 SVGAGI (reference sequence). The CDR3 has 12 amino acids. Trimming stripped 6 bases from V and 9 bases from J, with 12 bases between. CDR3: CASRKDGGEQFF. Here the CDR3 DNA reads TGTGCCAGCAGAAAAGACGGGGGTGAGCAGTTCTTC.

This chain joins TRBV5-4 and TRBJ2-1; 11 bases line up with TRBD2. The CDR3 is 17 amino acids. In germline, CDR1 is SGHNT, CDR2 YYREEE (reference sequence). V shed 0 bases, J shed 2 bases, and the junction held 4 bases outside the gene matches. The CDR3 DNA is TGTGCCAGCAGCTTGGTAAAGACTAGCGGGGCCTACAATGAGCAGTTCTTC. Its translation: CASSLVKTSGAYNEQFF.

The V gene is TRBV19, the J gene TRBJ1-1; weak D call: TRBD1 (5 bases). This CDR3 is 14 amino acids long. Trimming shortened V by 4 bases and J by 2 bases, and 11 bases separated the two germline ends. Looked up from germline, CDR1 is LNHDA and CDR2 is SQIVND (reference sequence). The CDR3 spells CASSTYQGNTEAFF. The DNA for the CDR3 is TGTGCCAGTAGTACATATCAGGGAAACACTGAAGCTTTCTTT.

Here the CDR3 DNA reads TGCGCCAGCAGCAATACCAGGACAGGGAGAAACATTCAGTACTTC. Translating it yields CASSNTRTGRNIQYF. The chain carries TRBV5-1 and TRBJ2-4; 8 bases are shared with TRBD1. Germline V gives CDR1 SGHRS, CDR2 YFSETQ. This CDR3 is built from 15 residues. V trimming: 4 bases; J trimming: 6 bases; junction bases outside the gene matches: 9.

The rearrangement joins TRBV10-3 to TRBJ2-2; D perhaps matches TRBD1 (5 bases). V was clipped by 11 bases and J by 3 bases, with 13 bases between them. There are 13 residues in the CDR3. Germline lookup yields CDR1 ENHRY and CDR2 SYGVKD. The CDR3 DNA is TGTGCCTCTAGGGAACAGGACACCGGGGAGCTGTTTTTT. Protein product: CASREQDTGELFF.

The CDR3 here is CASSLIGPTGRNTEAFF. CDR3 coding DNA: TGCGCCAGCAGCTTGATAGGGCCGACAGGGCGGAACACTGAAGCTTTCTTT. This rearrangement joins TRBV5-1 to TRBJ1-1, with TRBD1 identical over 7 bases. The germline V gene encodes CDR1 SGHRS and CDR2 YFSETQ. The CDR3 has 17 amino acids. V lost 1 base to trimming and J lost 1 base; unmatched junction nucleotides: 10.

This clone was detected once. The rearrangement joins TRBV5-8 to TRBJ1-2; D not certain. The length of the CDR3 is 13 residues. Per the germline V gene, CDR1 is SGHTS and CDR2 is YDEGEE. The V and J ends lost 5 bases and 3 bases respectively, with 11 bases between them. The CDR3 here is CASSLYGYYGYTF. DNA for the CDR3: TGTGCCAGCAGTTTATATGGCTACTATGGCTACACCTTC.

This clone was observed once. The chain links TRBV18 to TRBJ1-2; 8 nucleotides line up with TRBD1. The J segment lost 4 bases and the V segment lost 6 bases, leaving 10 bases of the junction unmatched. Per the germline V gene, CDR1 is KGHSH and CDR2 is LQKENI. This CDR3 is built from 15 residues. This chain's CDR3 is CASSLEDRVGYGYTF. The CDR3 DNA reads as TGTGCCAGCTCTCTCGAGGACAGGGTCGGCTATGGCTACACCTTC.